This T cell receptor beta chain originates from a study of T cells after yellow fever vaccination. Study-level results: Abundant clonotypes from the bulk population could get into FACS-sorted repertoires as contaminants.

TCR cDNA, made by 5'RACE template switching, carried an added universal primer site and UMIs. TCRdb re-derived calls from the 5' RACE reads in MiXCR, one entry per CDR3 protein. The sample shows 360,000 or so distinct CDR3 sequences, more than 9% of them seen only once. This clonotype was counted a few times. Its cognate antigen is unknown. This CDR3 region has 12 residues. V lost 2 bases and J lost 10, with 8 bases in between. The input for sequencing was PBMCs, taken on the day of the first yellow fever vaccination. The chain joins TRBV12-3 or TRBV12-4 to TRBJ1-4, with D perhaps TRBD1 (5 bases). The sequence came from a man between 18 and 29 years old who received the YFV17D yellow fever vaccine. CDR3 coding DNA: TGTGCCAGCAGTTTAAACGGGGGAAAACTGTTTTTT. Translated, it gives CASSLNGGKLFF.